Below are 7 T cell receptor beta chains sequenced from a single sample in a study of T cell repertoires in cytomegalovirus infection (dated by TCRdb to between 2019 and 2020). For sequencing, an Illumina HiSeq 1500 was employed. TCRdb's own reprocessing of the public reads used fastp at Q25 and MiXCR and kept productive beta chains. Entries are consolidated by CDR3 protein sequence, retaining the most common genes and DNA. The sample table contains 310,000 or so distinct CDR3 sequences; only one count was recorded for 9.6% of them. Together, the top ten hold over 2.5% of the sample. Specimen: PBMCs. The source is a human donor in good health (CMV status not recorded). Some clones in this sample may be carry-over from other donors' samples.

The chain carries TRBV6-4 and TRBJ2-3; 10 nucleotides match TRBD2. J gave up 0 bases and V 6 bases, and 15 bases lay outside the gene matches. CDR3 size: 19 residues. Germline V lookup: CDR1 MRHNA, CDR2 SNTAGT. The CDR3: CASSLLASGGFPSTDTQYF. CDR3 nucleotides: TGTGCCAGCAGCCTACTTGCTAGCGGGGGTTTTCCTAGCACAGATACGCAGTATTTT.

Notes on this clonotype: A much larger clone sits a single nucleotide away, making a read error possible. This chain links TRBV6-2 or TRBV6-3 with TRBJ2-1; D may be TRBD1 (6 bases). Trimming took off 8 bases at V and 9 bases at J, with 17 bases between the two ends. This CDR3 region has 13 residues. Germline V gene lookup returns CDR1 MNHEY and CDR2 SVGEGT. CDR3 sequence: CASRQAGPSEQFF. The CDR3 bases are TGTGCCAGCCGACAGGCAGGGCCAAGTGAGCAGTTCTTC.

Many counts were recorded for this clonotype. The chain joins TRBV7-2 to TRBJ2-5; no firm D call. CDR1 is SGHTA, CDR2 FQGNSA, per germline. The CDR3 length is 14 residues. V was trimmed by 4 bases and J by 2 bases, leaving 11 bases between them. The chain's CDR3 is CASSSPQLQETQYF. DNA of the CDR3: TGTGCCAGCAGCTCCCCGCAGTTACAAGAGACCCAGTACTTC.

V gene TRBV5-6 combines with J gene TRBJ1-3; D gene unclear. The V end was cut by 2 bases, the J end by 0 bases, with 6 bases between. CDR3 length equals 14 residues. Germline CDR1 SGHDT, CDR2 YYEEEE. This CDR3 is CASSFRSSGNTIYF. Here the CDR3 DNA reads TGTGCCAGCAGCTTTCGGTCCTCTGGAAACACCATATATTTT.

This clonotype was picked up many times. The chain combines TRBV7-2 with TRBJ2-1; 8 nucleotides match TRBD1. CDR1 and CDR2 from the germline V gene are SGHTA and FQGNSA. J was trimmed by 7 bases and V by 3 bases; bases with no gene match: 2. This CDR3 spans 13 amino acids. Here the CDR3 DNA reads TGTGCCAGCAGCTTGCGACAGGGGAATGAGCAGTTCTTC. It yields the protein CASSLRQGNEQFF.

A few counts support this clonotype. The gene calls are TRBV24-1 and TRBJ2-1; D gene unclear. The V and J ends lost 5 bases and 8 bases respectively, with 15 bases between them. The length of the CDR3 is 14 residues. Looked up from germline, CDR1 is KGHDR and CDR2 is SFDVKD. The chain's CDR3 is CATSAAGFWDEQFF. The CDR3 DNA reads TGTGCCACCAGTGCAGCCGGGTTCTGGGATGAGCAGTTCTTC.

Many counts were recorded for this clonotype. The chain is built from TRBV6-1 and TRBJ2-3, with D perhaps matching TRBD2 (5 bases). Trimming cost V 9 bases and J 5 bases, with 18 bases left between them. This CDR3 has 14 amino acids. Germline loops: CDR1 MNHNS, CDR2 SASEGT. CDR3 loop: CASLLGGLGDTQYF. The CDR3 DNA reads as TGTGCCAGTCTACTAGGAGGTCTCGGAGATACGCAGTATTTT.